The sample holds a few counts of the clone carrying this T cell receptor beta chain. Trimming shortened V by 4 bases and J by 6 bases, and 4 bases separated the two germline ends. This CDR3 comprises 11 residues. CDR1 is WNHNN, CDR2 SYGVQD, per germline (reference sequence). Profiled with immunoSEQ multiplex PCR; TCRdb holds only in-frame clones, not every one. This sample has 57,000 or so clones, with about 88% found just once. This specimen belongs to a study of OX40 agonist ivuxolimab in advanced cancers. The chain couples TRBV10-1 to TRBJ1-5, with no clear D. This specimen consisted of CD4+ or CD8+ T cells sorted from blood, obtained in a trial of the OX40 agonist ivuxolimab. This clonotype was obtained from an adult with an advanced solid tumor such as melanoma, head and neck, liver or kidney cancer. CDR3 protein: CASSVGQPQHF. In nucleotides, the CDR3 is TGCGCCAGCAGTGTAGGTCAGCCCCAGCATTTT.